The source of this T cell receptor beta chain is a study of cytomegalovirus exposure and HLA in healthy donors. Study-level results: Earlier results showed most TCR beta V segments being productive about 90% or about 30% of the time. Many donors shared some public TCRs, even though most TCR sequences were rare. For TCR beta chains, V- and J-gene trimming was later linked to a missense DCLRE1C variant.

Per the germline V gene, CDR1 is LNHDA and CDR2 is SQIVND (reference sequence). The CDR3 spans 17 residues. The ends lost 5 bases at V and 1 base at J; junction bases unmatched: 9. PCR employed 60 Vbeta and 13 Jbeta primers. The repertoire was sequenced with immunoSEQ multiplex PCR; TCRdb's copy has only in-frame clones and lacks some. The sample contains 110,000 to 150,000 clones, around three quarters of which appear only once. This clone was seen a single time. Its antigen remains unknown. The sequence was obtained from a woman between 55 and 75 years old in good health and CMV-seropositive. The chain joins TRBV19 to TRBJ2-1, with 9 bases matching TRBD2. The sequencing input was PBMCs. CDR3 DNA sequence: TGTGCCAGTAGTTTACGATCTAGCGGGGTGTCCTACAATGAGCAGTTCTTC. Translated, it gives CASSLRSSGVSYNEQFF.